The 21 T cell receptor beta chains presented below share a single source sample, sequenced in a study of molecular identifiers for immune sequencing clone quantification. One entry per CDR3 protein results from TCRdb running MiXCR on the PCR reads. Of 300,000 to 400,000 distinct CDR3 sequences in the sample, roughly a quarter were seen once. The sequenced sample consisted of naive CD8+ T cells from blood, with Jurkat cell RNA spiked in. The subset here: FACS-sorted CD8+CD4-CCR7+CD45RA+ naive T cells. The origin of the receptors is a human donor in good health. Some libraries in this study had Jurkat cell RNA spiked in.

In its sample, this clonotype was seen many times. This chain links TRBV12-5 with TRBJ2-5; D may be TRBD2 (5 bases). The V gene's germline CDR1 is LGHNT and CDR2 FRNRAP. There are 17 residues in the CDR3. With 1 base removed from V and 4 bases from J, the gap between germline ends came to 19 bases. Here the CDR3 reads CASGLDRTPTLPETQYF. The CDR3 coding sequence is TGTGCTAGTGGTTTGGACCGGACTCCAACCCTTCCAGAGACCCAGTACTTC.

V gene TRBV29-1 combines with J gene TRBJ2-7; 7 bases are shared with TRBD1. The CDR3 consists of 13 residues. The junction had 10 bases not matched to a gene; V was cut back by 7 bases and J by 4 bases. Per germline, CDR1 SQVTM and CDR2 ANQGSEA. The CDR3 region has the DNA TGCAGCGCCAAGCAGGGGACAGAATACGAGCAGTACTTC. This codes for CSAKQGTEYEQYF.

The chain uses TRBV7-9 and TRBJ1-5; TRBD1 aligns across 7 bases. The CDR3 extends over 15 amino acids. The germline V gene encodes CDR1 SEHNR and CDR2 FQNEAQ (reference sequence). V shed 5 bases, J shed 1 base, and the junction held 5 bases outside the gene matches. CDR3 nucleotides: TGTGCCAGCAGCCCCCCAGGGGGGAGCAATCAGCCCCAGCATTTT. Its protein product is CASSPPGGSNQPQHF.

The sample holds many counts of this clonotype. The chain uses TRBV13 and TRBJ2-7; TRBD1 matches at 7 bases. The CDR3 sequence is 16 residues long. Germline V CDR1 and CDR2: PRHDT, FYEKMQ (reference sequence). The CDR3, as DNA: TGTGCCAGCAGCTTAGCGGCACGAGGCTCCGGGACAGCGTCCAGTGTC. Translating gives CASSLAARGSGTASSV.

Of note for this clonotype: The conserved phenylalanine or tryptophan normally closing the CDR3 is absent here, so this likely arose from a read error. This chain uses TRBV6-5 with TRBJ2-5; 8 bases map to TRBD1. The CDR3 runs to 13 residues. Germline values: CDR1 MNHEY, CDR2 SVGAGI. Trimming cost V 5 bases and J 4 bases; bases outside gene matches: 3. This chain's CDR3 is CASSDGTGETQYY. The DNA of the CDR3 is TGTGCCAGCAGTGACGGGACAGGAGAGACCCAGTACTAC.

This clonotype was counted between two and nine times. The rearrangement uses TRBV19 and TRBJ1-2; no clear D. Trimming removed 3 bases from V and 3 bases from J, with 8 bases in between. Per germline, CDR1 LNHDA and CDR2 SQIVND (reference sequence). The CDR3 has 13 residues. CDR3 coding DNA: TGTGCCAGTAGTATGTCAGTTTACTATGGCTACACCTTC. Protein: CASSMSVYYGYTF.

This clonotype was seen ten or more times. The chain joins TRBV14 to TRBJ2-2, with 7 positions matching TRBD2. Trimming removed 0 bases from V and 3 bases from J; junction bases left unmatched: 1. The CDR3 runs to 15 residues. Germline CDR1 SGHDN, CDR2 FVKESK. The CDR3 DNA is TGTGCCAGCAGCCAAGATGCGGGAGACACCGGGGAGCTGTTTTTT. It is translated as CASSQDAGDTGELFF.

At least ten counts were recorded for this clonotype. CDR3 region: CASSLWGPTMNTEAFF. The DNA for the CDR3 is TGTGCCAGCAGCTTATGGGGGCCAACAATGAACACTGAAGCTTTCTTT. The chain joins TRBV7-2 to TRBJ1-1, with D perhaps TRBD1 (6 bases). Germline CDR1 reads SGHTA; CDR2 reads FQGNSA. The V and J ends lost 2 bases and 0 bases respectively, with 13 bases between them. The CDR3 consists of 16 residues.

This chain links TRBV20-1 with TRBJ2-3; the D is unclear. Germline CDR1 DFQATT, CDR2 SNEGSKA (reference sequence). This CDR3 has 15 amino acids. The V end lost 3 bases, the J end lost 4 bases, and 17 bases lay between the germline ends. CDR3 DNA sequence: TGCAGTGCTAGTTCAGCAGAAGGTCCCCCAGATACGCAGTATTTT. Its protein is CSASSAEGPPDTQYF.

This clonotype was seen more than once but under ten times. This chain links TRBV20-1 with TRBJ2-7, with a possible D match to TRBD2 (6 bases). V shed 5 bases and J shed 4 bases, with 15 bases lying between them. Germline CDR1 and CDR2: DFQATT and SNEGSKA (reference sequence). This CDR3 contains 13 residues. CDR3 sequence reads: CSAPGTGLYEQYF. The CDR3 DNA reads TGCAGTGCTCCCGGGACGGGACTTTACGAGCAGTACTTC.

A few counts support this clonotype. J is TRBJ2-3 and V is TRBV11-2; D is possibly TRBD1 or TRBD2 (5 bases each). Germline V gene lookup returns CDR1 SGHAT and CDR2 FQNNGV. The CDR3 sequence is 16 residues long. Trimming cost V 5 bases and J 3 bases, with 18 bases left between them. CDR3 nucleotide sequence: TGTGCCAGCAGCCGGGACGGAGCCTTTGGAACAGATACGCAGTATTTT. It encodes CASSRDGAFGTDTQYF.

This clonotype was counted ten times or more. The V and J genes are TRBV4-1 and TRBJ2-3; tentative D call: TRBD1 (5 bases). Germline values: CDR1 MGHRA, CDR2 YSYEKL. The CDR3 covers 13 residues. Trimming took 4 bases from V and 8 from J, leaving 13 bases between them. CDR3 loop: CASSPVTASTQYF. The DNA of the CDR3 is TGCGCCAGCAGCCCAGTGACAGCTTCTACGCAGTATTTT.

This chain connects TRBV3-1 to TRBJ2-3, with 7 bases fitting TRBD1. Germline-derived CDR1 and CDR2 are LGHDT and YNNKEL (reference sequence). This CDR3 has 18 amino acids. V was pared by 2 bases and J by 5 bases, with 16 bases of the junction left unmatched. The CDR3 coding sequence is TGTGCCAGCAGCCAACCGCCGTGGGACAGCCGGGTAGGAGATACGCAGTATTTT. Translating gives CASSQPPWDSRVGDTQYF.

V and J are TRBV27 and TRBJ1-5; no firm D call. This CDR3 has 16 residues. The V gene lost 5 bases and the J gene lost 2 bases, with 16 bases spanning the gap. Germline V gene sequence: CDR1 MNHEY, CDR2 SMNVEV (reference sequence). CDR3: CASSPTSVAGNQPQHF. For the CDR3, the DNA is TGTGCCAGCAGTCCAACGTCGGTCGCCGGCAATCAGCCCCAGCATTTT.

Points on this clonotype: It may be a read error: a sequence one base away is much more abundant. This chain links TRBV4-1 with TRBJ2-1; no reliable D call. The CDR3 totals 15 residues. V was pared by 4 bases and J by 6 bases, with 16 bases between. Germline lookup yields CDR1 MGHRA and CDR2 YSYEKL. CDR3 nucleotide sequence: TGCGCCAGCAGCCGAGTCCCAAACCCCTTCAATGAGCAGTTCTTC. It encodes CASSRVPNPFNEQFF.

This clonotype showed up many times. V and J are TRBV20-1 and TRBJ1-4, with D perhaps TRBD1 (6 bases). Germline loops: CDR1 DFQATT, CDR2 SNEGSKA (reference sequence). Trimming took off 6 bases at V and 4 bases at J, with 21 bases between the two ends. The CDR3 contains 16 residues. Here the CDR3 DNA reads TGCAGTGCCATACAGGGTTTCGAAACGGATAATGAAAAACTGTTTTTT. This codes for CSAIQGFETDNEKLFF.

Details on this clonotype: A much larger clone differs by one base, so this may be a read error. The V call is TRBV7-9, the J call TRBJ1-4; D is undetermined. Germline lookup yields CDR1 SEHNR and CDR2 FQNEAQ (reference sequence). The CDR3 totals 13 residues. This CDR3 reads CASSPDAGEKLCF. The CDR3 DNA reads as TGTGCCAGCAGCCCCGACGCCGGAGAAAAACTGTGTTTT.

About this clonotype: A single base separates this from a much larger clone, so it may be a read error. The chain couples TRBV5-1 to TRBJ2-5; maybe TRBD2 (5 bases). From germline, CDR1 is SGHRS and CDR2 YFSETQ. The length of the CDR3 is 15 residues. CDR3 protein: CASRLDPSGEETQYF. DNA for the CDR3: TGCGCCAGCCGCTTGGATCCCAGCGGCGAAGAGACCCAGTACTTC. Complete variable domain (other parts from reference TRBV5-1 and TRBJ2-5): KAGVTQTPRYLIKTRGQQVTLSCSPISGHRSVSWYQQTPGQGLQFLFEYFSETQRNKGNFPGRFSGRQFSNSRSEMNVSTLELGDSALYLCASRLDPSGEETQYFGPGTRLLVL.

This clonotype showed up just once. A much larger clone lies a single base off, so this may be a read error. This chain joins TRBV2 and TRBJ2-5, with D perhaps given as TRBD1 or TRBD2 (6 bases each). The CDR3 extends over 16 amino acids. CDR1 SNHLY and CDR2 FYNNEI come from the germline V gene. CDR3 bases: TGTGCCAGCGGTGAAGGTTCGGGGGCGCTCCAAGAGACCCAGTACTTC. It codes for CASGEGSGALQETQYF.

This chain joins TRBV27 and TRBJ1-2; no clear D gene. The CDR3 length is 16 residues. The germline V and J ends were trimmed by 2 bases and 1 base, with 14 bases remaining between them. Germline V gene data show CDR1 as MNHEY and CDR2 as SMNVEV (reference sequence). CDR3 protein: CASSLVAGDINYGYTF. CDR3 in DNA: TGTGCCAGCAGTTTAGTTGCGGGAGATATTAACTATGGCTACACCTTC.

A word on this clonotype: One base away lies a much larger clone, so this may be a sequencing read error. This chain connects TRBV7-2 to TRBJ2-3; D unresolved. V gave up 6 bases and J gave up 2 bases, with 15 bases separating them. There are 15 residues in the CDR3. Germline-derived CDR1 and CDR2 are SGHTA and FQGNSA. CDR3 amino acids: CASSLPGSYTDTQYF. In DNA form, the CDR3 reads TGTGCCAGCAGTTTACCCGGCAGCTACACAGATACGCAGTATTTT.